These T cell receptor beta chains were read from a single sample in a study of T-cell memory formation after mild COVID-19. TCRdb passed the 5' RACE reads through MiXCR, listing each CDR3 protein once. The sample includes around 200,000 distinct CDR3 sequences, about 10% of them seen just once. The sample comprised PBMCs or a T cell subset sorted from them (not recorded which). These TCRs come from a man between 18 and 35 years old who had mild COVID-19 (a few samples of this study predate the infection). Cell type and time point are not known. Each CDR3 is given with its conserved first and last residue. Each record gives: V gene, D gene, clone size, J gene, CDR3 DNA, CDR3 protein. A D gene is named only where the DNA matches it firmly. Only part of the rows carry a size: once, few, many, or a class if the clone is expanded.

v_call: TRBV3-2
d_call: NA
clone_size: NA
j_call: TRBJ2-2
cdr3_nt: TGTGCCAGCAGCCAACGAGTGGGCAGGGGGCTCACCGGGGAGCTGTTTTTT
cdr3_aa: CASSQRVGRGLTGELFF

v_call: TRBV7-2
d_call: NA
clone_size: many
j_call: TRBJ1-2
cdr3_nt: TGTGCCAGCAGTTCAACTAACTATGGCTACACCTTC
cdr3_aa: CASSSTNYGYTF

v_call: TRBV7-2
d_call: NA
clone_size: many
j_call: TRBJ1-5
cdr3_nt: TGTGCCAGCAGCTCGCTGACAGCGGGTCGGCAGCCCCAGCATTTT
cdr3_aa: CASSSLTAGRQPQHF

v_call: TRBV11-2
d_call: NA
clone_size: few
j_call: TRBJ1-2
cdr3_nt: TGTGCCAGCAGCTTAGGCAGGATCGGCAGGAGTAACTATGGCTACACCTTC
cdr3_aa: CASSLGRIGRSNYGYTF

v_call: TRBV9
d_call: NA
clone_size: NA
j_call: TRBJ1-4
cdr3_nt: TGTGCCAGCAGCCGTGGGGATGGGGCAACTAATGAAAAACTGTTTTTT
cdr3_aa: CASSRGDGATNEKLFF

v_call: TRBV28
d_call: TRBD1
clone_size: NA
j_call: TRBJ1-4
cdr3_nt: TGTGCCAGCATGACAGGGGCAACTAATGAAAAACTGTTTTTT
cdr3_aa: CASMTGATNEKLFF

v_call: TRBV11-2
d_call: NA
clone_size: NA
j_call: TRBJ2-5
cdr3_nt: TGTGCCAGCAGCTTACGACCCCGACCTCAGGGAGAGACCCAGTACTTC
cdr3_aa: CASSLRPRPQGETQYF

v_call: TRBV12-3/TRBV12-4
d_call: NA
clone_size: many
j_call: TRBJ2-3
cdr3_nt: TGTGCCAGCAGTTTTAGGGTTCCAGATACGCAGTATTTT
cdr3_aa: CASSFRVPDTQYF

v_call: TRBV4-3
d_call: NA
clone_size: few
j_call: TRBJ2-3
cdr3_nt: TGCGCCAGCAGCCAAGCCCCGGGGGGCCGGGGAAACACAGATACGCAGTATTTT
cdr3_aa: CASSQAPGGRGNTDTQYF

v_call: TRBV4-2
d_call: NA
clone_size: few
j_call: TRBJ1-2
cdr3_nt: TGTGCCAGCAGCCAAGATCCCGGCGCGGGGGGCTACACCTTC
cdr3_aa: CASSQDPGAGGYTF

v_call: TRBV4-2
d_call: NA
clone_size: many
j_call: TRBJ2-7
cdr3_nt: TGTGCCAGCAGCCAAGCTGCTTCGAGGTCTCACGAGCAGTACTTC
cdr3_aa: CASSQAASRSHEQYF

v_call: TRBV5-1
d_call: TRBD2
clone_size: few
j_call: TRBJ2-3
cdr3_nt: TGCGCCAGCAGCCACAGCGGGGCTAGCACAGATACGCAGTATTTT
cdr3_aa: CASSHSGASTDTQYF

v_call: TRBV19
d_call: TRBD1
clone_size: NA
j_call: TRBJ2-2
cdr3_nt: TGTGCCAGTAGTAGCCCCGAGGGGGCCGGCGGGGAGCTGTTTTTT
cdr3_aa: CASSSPEGAGGELFF

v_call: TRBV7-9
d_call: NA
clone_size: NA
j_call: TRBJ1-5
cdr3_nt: TGTGCCAGCAGCTTATCGGGGACCCGGGGCGGGCCCCAGCATTTT
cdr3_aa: CASSLSGTRGGPQHF

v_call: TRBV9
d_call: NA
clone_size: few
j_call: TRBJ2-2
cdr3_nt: TGTGCCAGCAGCGGCCAGATCACCCGGATTCTTACCGGGGAGCTGTTTTTT
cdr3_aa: CASSGQITRILTGELFF

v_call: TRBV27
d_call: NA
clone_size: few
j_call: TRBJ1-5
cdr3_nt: TGTGCCAGCAGTTTTGGAAACGGCGATCAGCCCCAGCATTTT
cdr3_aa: CASSFGNGDQPQHF

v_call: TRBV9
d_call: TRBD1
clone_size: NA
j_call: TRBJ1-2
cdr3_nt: TGTGCCAGCAGCGCCAGGACAGGGGGCGAACACTATGGCTACACCTTC
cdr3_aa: CASSARTGGEHYGYTF

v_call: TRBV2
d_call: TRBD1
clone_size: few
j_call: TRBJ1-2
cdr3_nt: TGTGCCAGCCAGGACAGGGGATATGGCTACACCTTC
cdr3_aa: CASQDRGYGYTF

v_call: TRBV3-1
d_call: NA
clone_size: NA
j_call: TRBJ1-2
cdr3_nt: TGTGCCAGCAGCCAAGAAGGGTATGGCTACACCTTC
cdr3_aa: CASSQEGYGYTF

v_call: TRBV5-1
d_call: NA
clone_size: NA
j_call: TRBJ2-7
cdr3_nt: TGCGCCAGCAGCGAACAGGGATCCGAGCAGTACTTC
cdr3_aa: CASSEQGSEQYF

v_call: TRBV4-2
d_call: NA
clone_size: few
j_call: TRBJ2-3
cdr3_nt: TGTGCCAGCAGCCAGAGCACTAGTACTCCAGATACGCAGTATTTT
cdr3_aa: CASSQSTSTPDTQYF

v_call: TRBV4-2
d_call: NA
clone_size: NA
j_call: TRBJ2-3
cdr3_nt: TGTGCCAGCAGCCAAGGTCCGGGGGGCGCGGGAGATACGCAGTATTTT
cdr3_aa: CASSQGPGGAGDTQYF